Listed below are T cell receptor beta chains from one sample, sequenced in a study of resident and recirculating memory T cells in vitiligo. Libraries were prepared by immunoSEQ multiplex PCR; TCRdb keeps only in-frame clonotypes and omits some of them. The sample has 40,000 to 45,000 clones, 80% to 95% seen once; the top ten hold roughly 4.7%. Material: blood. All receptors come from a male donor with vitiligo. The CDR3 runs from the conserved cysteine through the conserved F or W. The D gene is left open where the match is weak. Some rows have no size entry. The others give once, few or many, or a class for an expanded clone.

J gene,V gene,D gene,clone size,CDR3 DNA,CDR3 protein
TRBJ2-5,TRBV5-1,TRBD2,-,TGCGCCAGCAGCTTACAGCGGGGGCCCCCAGAGACCCAGTACTTC,CASSLQRGPPETQYF
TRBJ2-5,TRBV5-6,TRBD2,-,TGTGCCAGCGGTCCTCGGGGGGGGCGTCTTCTAAGCCAAGAGACCCAGTACTTC,CASGPRGGRLLSQETQYF
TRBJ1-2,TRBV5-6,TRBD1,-,TGTGCCAGCAGCTTGGGGACAGGGGTCTATGGCTACACCTTC,CASSLGTGVYGYTF
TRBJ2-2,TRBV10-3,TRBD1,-,TGTGCCATAGCGGATCTTGTGACAGGGACCGGGGAGCTGTTTTTT,CAIADLVTGTGELFF
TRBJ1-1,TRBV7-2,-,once,TGTGCCAGCAGCTTAGACGGTGGTCAGGGAGCTTTCTTT,CASSLDGGQGAFF
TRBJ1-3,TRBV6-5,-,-,TGTGCCACCATGTGGAGCTCTGGAAACACCATATATTTT,CATMWSSGNTIYF
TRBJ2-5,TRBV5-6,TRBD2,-,TGTGCCAGCAGCCCCCGACTAGCGGGGCTTTCACCATCTGAGACCCAGTACTTC,CASSPRLAGLSPSETQYF
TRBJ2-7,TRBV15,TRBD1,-,TGTGCCACCAGCAGTTGGGGGCGGACAGGGACCTACGAGCAGTACTTC,CATSSWGRTGTYEQYF
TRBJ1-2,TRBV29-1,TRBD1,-,TGCAGCGGGAGCGACAGGGGAAGCTATGGCTACACCTTC,CSGSDRGSYGYTF
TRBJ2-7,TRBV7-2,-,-,TGTGCCAGCAGCTTAGTAATCCGAGGCACCTACGAGCAGTACTTC,CASSLVIRGTYEQYF
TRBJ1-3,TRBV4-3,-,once,TGCGCCAGCAGCCAAGGGACAGTGCGCTCTGGAAACACCATATATTTT,CASSQGTVRSGNTIYF
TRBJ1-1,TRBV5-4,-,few,TGTGCCAGCAGCGGTGGGAGGGTGAGGACTGAAGCTTTCTTT,CASSGGRVRTEAFF
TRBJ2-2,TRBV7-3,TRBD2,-,TGTGCCAGCAGCTTCCCCACTAGCGGATACACCGGGGAGCTGTTTTTT,CASSFPTSGYTGELFF
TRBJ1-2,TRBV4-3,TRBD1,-,TGCGCCAGCAGCCAAACCCCGTCGAGACAGGGGGGATATGGCTACACCTTC,CASSQTPSRQGGYGYTF
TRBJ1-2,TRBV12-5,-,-,TGTGCTAGTGGTTTGGTTGACAGGCCTAACTATGGCTACACCTTC,CASGLVDRPNYGYTF
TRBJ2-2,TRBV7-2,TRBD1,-,TGTGCCAGCAGCTTAGAAGACAGGGTACTTATCAGGGAGCTGTTTTTT,CASSLEDRVLIRELFF
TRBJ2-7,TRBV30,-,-,TGTGCCTGGAATACGGGACACATTTCCTACGAGCAGTACTTC,CAWNTGHISYEQYF
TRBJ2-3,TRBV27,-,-,TGTGCCAGCAGTGTGCAGCGGGGCACAGATACGCAGTATTTT,CASSVQRGTDTQYF
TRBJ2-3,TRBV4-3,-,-,TGCGCCAGCAGCCAAGACCCAATCGGTACGCAGTATTTT,CASSQDPIGTQYF
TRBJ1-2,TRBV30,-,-,TGTGCCTGGGTGGGGGGAAGGGCCTACGGCTACACCTTC,CAWVGGRAYGYTF
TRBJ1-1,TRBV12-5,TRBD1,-,TGTGCTAGTGGCACGGACAGGGACACTGAAGCTTTCTTT,CASGTDRDTEAFF
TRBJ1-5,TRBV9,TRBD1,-,TGTGCCAGCAGCAGGGGGCCAGAGGATCAGCCCCAGCATTTT,CASSRGPEDQPQHF
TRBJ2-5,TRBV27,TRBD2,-,TGTGCCAGCAGTTTAGGAGACGCGCGGGGGGTTGAGACCCAGTACTTC,CASSLGDARGVETQYF
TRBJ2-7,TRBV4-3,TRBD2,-,TGCGCCAGCAGCCGCGAGCGGGGGAGGAGCTCCTACGAGCAGTACTTC,CASSRERGRSSYEQYF
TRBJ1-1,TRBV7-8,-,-,TGTGCCAGCAGCTTAAAGATGCTAGGGAACACTGAAGCTTTCTTT,CASSLKMLGNTEAFF
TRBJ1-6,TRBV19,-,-,TGTGCCAGTAGTATAGGAAGGAGCTCCTATAATTCACCCCTCCACTTT,CASSIGRSSYNSPLHF
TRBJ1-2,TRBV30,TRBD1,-,TGTGCAAAAAACTCCGGGACAGGGGCGGTGAGCTATGGCTACACCTTC,CAKNSGTGAVSYGYTF
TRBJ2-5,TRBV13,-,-,TGTGCCAGCAGCCCAAGAGCCAAAGAGACCCAGTACTTC,CASSPRAKETQYF
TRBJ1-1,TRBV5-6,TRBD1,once,TGTGCCAGCAGCCACAGGGGGGCCACTGAAGCTTTCTTT,CASSHRGATEAFF